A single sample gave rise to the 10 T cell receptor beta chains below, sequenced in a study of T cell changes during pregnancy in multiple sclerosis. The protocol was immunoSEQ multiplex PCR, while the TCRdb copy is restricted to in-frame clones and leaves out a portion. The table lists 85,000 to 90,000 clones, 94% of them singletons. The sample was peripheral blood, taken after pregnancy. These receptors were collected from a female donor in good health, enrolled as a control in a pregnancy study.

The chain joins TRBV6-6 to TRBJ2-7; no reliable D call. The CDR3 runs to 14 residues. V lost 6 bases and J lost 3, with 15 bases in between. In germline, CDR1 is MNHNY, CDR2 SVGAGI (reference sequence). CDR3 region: CASRLTAMVYEQYF. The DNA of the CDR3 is TGTGCCAGCAGGCTTACAGCTATGGTCTACGAGCAGTACTTC.

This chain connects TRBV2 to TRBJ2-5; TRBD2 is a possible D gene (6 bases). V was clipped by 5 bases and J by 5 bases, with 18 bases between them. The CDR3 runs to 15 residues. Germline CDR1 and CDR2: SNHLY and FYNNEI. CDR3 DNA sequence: TGTGCCAGCAGTAACCAGGCGGGGTCGCGGGAGACCCAGTACTTC. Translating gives CASSNQAGSRETQYF.

CDR3 protein: CASSLLGQAYGYTF. Here the CDR3 DNA reads TGTGCCAGCAGTTTGCTTGGACAGGCCTATGGCTACACCTTC. V and J are TRBV28 and TRBJ1-2, with 7 bases matching TRBD1. The CDR3 spans 14 residues. J was trimmed by 4 bases and V by 3 bases; bases with no gene match: 5. CDR1 and CDR2 (germline): MDHEN, SYDVKM.

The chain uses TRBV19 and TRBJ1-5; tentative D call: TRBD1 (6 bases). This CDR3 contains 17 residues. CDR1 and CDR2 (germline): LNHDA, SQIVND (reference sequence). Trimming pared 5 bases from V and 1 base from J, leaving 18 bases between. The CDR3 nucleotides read TGTGCCAGTAGTGATGGCACGGGGGGCGTAAGCAATCAGCCCCAGCATTTT. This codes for CASSDGTGGVSNQPQHF. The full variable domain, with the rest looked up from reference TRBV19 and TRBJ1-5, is DGGITQSPKYLFRKEGQNVTLSCEQNLNHDAMYWYRQDPGQGLRLIYYSQIVNDFQKGDIAEGYSVSREKKESFPLTVTSAQKNPTAFYLCASSDGTGGVSNQPQHFGDGTRLSIL.

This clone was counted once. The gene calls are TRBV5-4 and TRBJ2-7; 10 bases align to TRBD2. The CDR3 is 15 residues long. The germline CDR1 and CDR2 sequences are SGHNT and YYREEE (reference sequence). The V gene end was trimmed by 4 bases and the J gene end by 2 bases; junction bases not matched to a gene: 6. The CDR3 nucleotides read TGTGCCAGCAGCCCCCGGACTAGCGGCACCTACGAGCAGTACTTC. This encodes CASSPRTSGTYEQYF.

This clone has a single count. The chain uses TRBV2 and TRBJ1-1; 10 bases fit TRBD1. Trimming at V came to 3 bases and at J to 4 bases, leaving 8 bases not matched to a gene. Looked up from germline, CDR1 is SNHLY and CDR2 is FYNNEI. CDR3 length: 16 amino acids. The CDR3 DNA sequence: TGTGCCAGCAGTGACCCTCGGACAGGGGGTCGCACTGAAGCTTTCTTT. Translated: CASSDPRTGGRTEAFF.

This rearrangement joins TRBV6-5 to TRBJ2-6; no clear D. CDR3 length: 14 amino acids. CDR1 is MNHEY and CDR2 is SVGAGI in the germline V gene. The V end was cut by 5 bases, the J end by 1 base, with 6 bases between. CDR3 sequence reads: CASSTGSGANVLTF. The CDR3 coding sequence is TGTGCCAGCAGTACGGGTTCTGGGGCCAACGTCCTGACTTTC.

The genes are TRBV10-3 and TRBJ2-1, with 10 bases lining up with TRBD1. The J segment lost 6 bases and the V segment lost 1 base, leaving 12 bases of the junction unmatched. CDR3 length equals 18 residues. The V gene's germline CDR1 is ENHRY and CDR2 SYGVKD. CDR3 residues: CAISEWDRGTLGTNEQFF. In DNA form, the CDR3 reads TGTGCCATCAGTGAGTGGGACAGGGGAACCTTGGGAACCAATGAGCAGTTCTTC.

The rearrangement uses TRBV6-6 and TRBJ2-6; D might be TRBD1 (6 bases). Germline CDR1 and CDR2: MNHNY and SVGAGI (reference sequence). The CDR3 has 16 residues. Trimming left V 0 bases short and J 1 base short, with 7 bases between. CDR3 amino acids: CASSYSRGSGANVLTF. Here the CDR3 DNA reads TGTGCCAGCAGTTACTCCAGGGGTTCTGGGGCCAACGTCCTGACTTTC.

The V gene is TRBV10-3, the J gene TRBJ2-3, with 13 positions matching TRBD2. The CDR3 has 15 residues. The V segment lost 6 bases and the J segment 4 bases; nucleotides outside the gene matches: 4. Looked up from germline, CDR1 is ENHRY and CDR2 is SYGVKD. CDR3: CAIRGTSGNPDTQYF. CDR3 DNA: TGTGCCATCAGGGGGACTAGCGGGAACCCAGATACGCAGTATTTT.